The 30 T cell receptor beta chains in this list originate from one sample, sequenced in a study of monozygotic twins with inflammatory bowel disease (dated by TCRdb to between 2019 and 2020). The library was obtained by 5' RACE. The instrument given in TCRdb is Illumina HiSeq 2500. TCRdb reprocessed the reads and lists each CDR3 protein sequence as a single entry, with no DNA. This sample's listing comprises roughly 150,000 distinct CDR3 sequences. About 2.7% of the sample is taken by the ten largest. Sequencing input: blood. The origin of the receptors is a human donor with ulcerative colitis or Crohn's disease, or a healthy co-twin of an affected twin (not recorded which).

This chain links TRBV15 with TRBJ2-7; lacking DNA, the TRBD1 call made by TCRdb goes unchecked. Germline values: CDR1 LNHNV, CDR2 YYDKDF (reference sequence). The CDR3 has 15 residues. The CDR3 protein is CATSSRQGPTYEQYF.

The V and J genes are TRBV29-1 and TRBJ2-1; without DNA, the TCRdb call of TRBD1 cannot be checked. CDR1 and CDR2 from the germline V gene are SQVTM and ANQGSEA. This CDR3 spans 16 amino acids. The CDR3 sequence: CSVEMGQGSRDNEQFF.

The chain uses TRBV9 and TRBJ2-7; the TCRdb D gene call, TRBD2, has no DNA to confirm it. CDR3 length equals 15 residues. Looked up from germline, CDR1 is SGDLS and CDR2 is YYNGEE. The chain's CDR3 is CASSPGSYYSYEQYF.

The V gene is TRBV5-1, the J gene TRBJ1-1; checking the TCRdb D call of TRBD1 is not possible without DNA. The germline V gene encodes CDR1 SGHRS and CDR2 YFSETQ. The length of the CDR3 is 15 residues. CDR3 protein: CASSSAGTVNTEAFF.

The V gene is TRBV24-1, the J gene TRBJ1-3; TCRdb names TRBD1, which stays unverified in the absence of DNA. The germline V gene has CDR1 KGHDR and CDR2 SFDVKD. This CDR3 region has 15 residues. The CDR3 reads CATSDGSRSGNTIYF.

The genes are TRBV12-3 or TRBV12-4 and TRBJ1-1. The length of the CDR3 is 14 residues. This chain's CDR3 is CASSLQVRVTEAFF.

The chain carries TRBV3-1 and TRBJ1-2. The length of the CDR3 is 15 residues. Germline CDR1 reads LGHDT; CDR2 reads YNNKEL (reference sequence). CDR3 loop: CASSHQGRANYGYTF.

The CDR3 region is CSVEGNKGGRYGYTF. The chain employs TRBV29-1 and TRBJ1-2. Germline CDR1 reads SQVTM; CDR2 reads ANQGSEA. The CDR3 is 15 amino acids.

The chain couples TRBV5-1 to TRBJ2-7; the TRBD1 assignment by TCRdb is unverifiable without DNA. CDR1 SGHRS and CDR2 YFSETQ come from the germline V gene. The CDR3 runs 14 residues. CDR3 amino acids: CASSPTGTSYEQYF.

The gene calls are TRBV5-1 and TRBJ2-3. CDR1 and CDR2 (germline): SGHRS, YFSETQ. This CDR3 has 15 amino acids. This chain's CDR3 is CASSLVRQGTDTQYF. The variable domain in full, with the rest retrieved from reference TRBV5-1 and TRBJ2-3, is KAGVTQTPRYLIKTRGQQVTLSCSPISGHRSVSWYQQTPGQGLQFLFEYFSETQRNKGNFPGRFSGRQFSNSRSEMNVSTLELGDSALYLCASSLVRQGTDTQYFGPGTRLTVL.

The chain combines TRBV15 with TRBJ2-1; TCRdb names TRBD2, which stays unverified in the absence of DNA. CDR3 length: 16 amino acids. Germline loops: CDR1 LNHNV, CDR2 YYDKDF (reference sequence). CDR3 amino acids: CATNALTSGAYNEQFF.

The chain carries TRBV5-1 and TRBJ2-1. Per the germline V gene, CDR1 is SGHRS and CDR2 is YFSETQ. This CDR3 has 15 residues. The CDR3 sequence: CASSLGNLAYGEQFF.

The chain employs TRBV19 and TRBJ2-7; checking the TCRdb D call of TRBD2 is not possible without DNA. This CDR3 spans 13 amino acids. Germline V gene lookup returns CDR1 LNHDA and CDR2 SQIVND (reference sequence). CDR3 in amino acids: CASSWTSGTEQYF.

The chain recombines TRBV5-1 with TRBJ2-5. Germline CDR1 SGHRS, CDR2 YFSETQ. The CDR3 is made up of 14 amino acids. The CDR3 spells CASSSGTSRETQYF. Supplemented by reference TRBV5-1 and TRBJ2-5, the full variable domain reads KAGVTQTPRYLIKTRGQQVTLSCSPISGHRSVSWYQQTPGQGLQFLFEYFSETQRNKGNFPGRFSGRQFSNSRSEMNVSTLELGDSALYLCASSSGTSRETQYFGPGTRLLVL.

The chain recombines TRBV6-5 with TRBJ2-1; TCRdb lists TRBD2, though no DNA is available to test this call. The CDR3 consists of 13 residues. Germline V CDR1 and CDR2: MNHEY, SVGAGI. The CDR3 is CAIHGGGDNEQFF.

The chain uses TRBV19 and TRBJ2-1; no DNA is available, so the TRBD2 call from TCRdb remains unchecked. Germline CDR1 reads LNHDA; CDR2 reads SQIVND (reference sequence). The CDR3 is 14 amino acids. The CDR3 sequence: CASRKGLADNEQFF.

The CDR3 sequence is CASSQGQTATNEKLFF. V is TRBV5-1 and J is TRBJ1-4; TCRdb picks TRBD1, but there is no DNA to check that call. The germline CDR1 and CDR2 sequences are SGHRS and YFSETQ. The CDR3 has 16 residues.

The chain is built from TRBV24-1 and TRBJ1-5; checking the TCRdb D call of TRBD1 is not possible without DNA. CDR3 length: 14 residues. Germline V lookup: CDR1 KGHDR, CDR2 SFDVKD. The chain's CDR3 is CATSGRRDNQPQHF.

J is TRBJ2-1 and V is TRBV6-2 or TRBV6-3; the TRBD2 assignment by TCRdb is unverifiable without DNA. CDR1 is MNHEY and CDR2 is SVGEGT in the germline V gene. This CDR3 comprises 18 residues. CDR3 region: CASSYLNGQAGGYNEQFF.

The rearrangement links TRBV9 to TRBJ1-2; the TCRdb call, TRBD1, lacks DNA for checking. The germline V gene has CDR1 SGDLS and CDR2 YYNGEE. This CDR3 is 12 amino acids long. The CDR3: CASSPRTGDYTF.

The J gene is TRBJ2-1, the V gene TRBV4-3; TCRdb outputs TRBD2, but without DNA this stays unchecked. The CDR3 extends over 17 amino acids. In germline, CDR1 is LGHNA, CDR2 YSLEER. The CDR3 protein is CASSQELAGYWYNEQFF.

V and J are TRBV7-9 and TRBJ1-1; TCRdb lists TRBD1, though no DNA is available to test this call. Per germline, CDR1 SEHNR and CDR2 FQNEAQ (reference sequence). This CDR3 is 14 amino acids long. The CDR3 loop is CASSSGQGSTEAFF. Variable domain in full (rest from reference TRBV7-9 and TRBJ1-1): DTGVSQNPRHKITKRGQNVTFRCDPISEHNRLYWYRQTLGQGPEFLTYFQNEAQLEKSRLLSDRFSAERPKGSFSTLEIQRTEQGDSAMYLCASSSGQGSTEAFFGQGTRLTVV.

The V call is TRBV7-2, the J call TRBJ2-1; TCRdb designates TRBD2, a call that cannot be tested without DNA. Germline V gene data show CDR1 as SGHTA and CDR2 as FQGNSA. This CDR3 has 18 amino acids. Here the CDR3 reads CASSSPAGSSGRWNEQFF. Full variable domain (rest looked up from reference TRBV7-2 and TRBJ2-1): GAGVSQSPSNKVTEKGKDVELRCDPISGHTALYWYRQSLGQGLEFLIYFQGNSAPDKSGLPSDRFSAERTGGSVSTLTIQRTQQEDSAVYLCASSSPAGSSGRWNEQFFGPGTRLTVL.

The chain links TRBV28 to TRBJ1-2; with no DNA, the TCRdb D assignment of TRBD1 cannot be verified. Germline V CDR1 and CDR2: MDHEN, SYDVKM. The CDR3 totals 12 residues. The CDR3 region is CASSPPRAGYTF.

The gene calls are TRBV24-1 and TRBJ2-1; TCRdb's assignment of TRBD1 cannot be checked, as there is no DNA. This CDR3 has 16 amino acids. Germline CDR1 and CDR2: KGHDR and SFDVKD. The CDR3 protein is CATSGLGQGAYNEQFF.

The genes are TRBV5-1 and TRBJ2-2; TCRdb designates TRBD2, a call that cannot be tested without DNA. Germline V CDR1 and CDR2: SGHRS, YFSETQ. There are 14 residues in the CDR3. The CDR3 sequence: CASSSGRAAGELFF.

The chain employs TRBV12-3 or TRBV12-4 and TRBJ2-5; TCRdb's D gene call, TRBD1, goes unchecked for lack of DNA. CDR3 length equals 15 residues. This CDR3 is CASSLGHRGVETQYF.

The V gene is TRBV6-5, the J gene TRBJ1-2. Germline V gives CDR1 MNHEY, CDR2 SVGAGI. CDR3 length: 15 residues. CDR3 amino acids: CASSYSQTTNYGYTF.

The chain links TRBV7-3 to TRBJ2-2; checking the TCRdb D call of TRBD2 is not possible without DNA. The CDR3 consists of 19 residues. From germline, CDR1 is SGHTA and CDR2 FQGTGA. This CDR3 is CASSSRRKREGANTGELFF.

The J gene is TRBJ2-7, the V gene TRBV5-1; lacking DNA, the TRBD1 call made by TCRdb goes unchecked. Germline-derived CDR1 and CDR2 are SGHRS and YFSETQ. This CDR3 comprises 14 residues. The chain's CDR3 is CASSATGLGYEQYF.